This is a list of T cell receptor beta chains from one sample in a study of shared T cell receptors in the human thymus. Profiled with immunoSEQ multiplex PCR; TCRdb holds only in-frame clones, not every one. The sample consists of 450,000 to 650,000 clones, approximately 80% of them appearing once. These data were likewise used in another study, on human thymus T cells.

Sequencing input: thymocytes. These receptors were collected from a boy less than two years old with a congenital heart defect. Both conserved end residues are part of each CDR3. Fields, in order: CDR3 protein, CDR3 DNA, J gene, V gene, D gene, clone size. D genes are given only for firm matches. A clone size is listed for some rows: how often the clone was seen (once, few, many), or a class if it is expanded.

CDR3 protein: CASSLGIPGCEQYF
CDR3 DNA: TGTGCCAGCAGCCTTGGAATCCCAGGCTGCGAGCAGTACTTC
J gene: TRBJ2-7
V gene: TRBV21-1
D gene: .
clone size: .

CDR3 protein: CASGLVSEGNTEAFF
CDR3 DNA: TGTGCTAGTGGTTTGGTATCAGAGGGGAACACTGAAGCTTTCTTT
J gene: TRBJ1-1
V gene: TRBV12-5
D gene: .
clone size: .

CDR3 protein: CASSPRDMGDLTEAFF
CDR3 DNA: TGTGCCAGCAGCCCCCGGGACATGGGGGATCTCACTGAAGCTTTCTTT
J gene: TRBJ1-1
V gene: TRBV9
D gene: .
clone size: .

CDR3 protein: CASSPTGQTDTQYF
CDR3 DNA: TGTGCCAGCAGCCCCACAGGGCAAACAGATACGCAGTATTTT
J gene: TRBJ2-3
V gene: TRBV28
D gene: .
clone size: .

CDR3 protein: CASIGREGVNQPQHF
CDR3 DNA: TGTGCCAGCATAGGCAGGGAAGGGGTCAATCAGCCCCAGCATTTT
J gene: TRBJ1-5
V gene: TRBV6-1
D gene: .
clone size: .

CDR3 protein: CASSFSRDRGTYEQYF
CDR3 DNA: TGTGCCAGCAGCTTCTCCCGGGACAGGGGAACCTACGAGCAGTACTTC
J gene: TRBJ2-7
V gene: TRBV5-8
D gene: TRBD1
clone size: .

CDR3 protein: CASSPGLPDREQFF
CDR3 DNA: TGCGCCAGCAGCCCAGGCCTACCCGACAGGGAGCAGTTCTTC
J gene: TRBJ2-1
V gene: TRBV4-3
D gene: .
clone size: .

CDR3 protein: CASSPSLGVGYNEQFF
CDR3 DNA: TGTGCCAGCAGCCCCAGTTTAGGGGTGGGCTACAATGAGCAGTTCTTC
J gene: TRBJ2-1
V gene: TRBV28
D gene: .
clone size: once

CDR3 protein: CASSFDRHPTYEQYF
CDR3 DNA: TGTGCCAGCAGCTTTGACAGGCACCCTACCTACGAGCAGTACTTC
J gene: TRBJ2-7
V gene: TRBV11-3
D gene: .
clone size: .

CDR3 protein: CASSPPTRDEQYF
CDR3 DNA: TGTGCCAGCTCACCCCCCACTAGAGACGAGCAGTACTTC
J gene: TRBJ2-7
V gene: TRBV18
D gene: .
clone size: .

CDR3 protein: CASSQDRASDTEAFF
CDR3 DNA: TGTGCCAGCAGCCAGGACAGGGCCTCGGACACTGAAGCTTTCTTT
J gene: TRBJ1-1
V gene: TRBV5-4
D gene: TRBD1
clone size: .

CDR3 protein: CASSLVTSGSWAKNIQYF
CDR3 DNA: TGTGCCAGCAGCTTAGTAACTAGCGGGAGTTGGGCCAAAAACATTCAGTACTTC
J gene: TRBJ2-4
V gene: TRBV7-2
D gene: TRBD2
clone size: .

CDR3 protein: CASSRDSGNTIYF
CDR3 DNA: TGTGCCAGCAGCAGGGACTCTGGAAACACCATATATTTT
J gene: TRBJ1-3
V gene: TRBV25-1
D gene: .
clone size: few

CDR3 protein: CASSARAVSYGYTF
CDR3 DNA: TGTGCCAGCAGCGCCCGAGCGGTTTCTTATGGCTACACCTTC
J gene: TRBJ1-2
V gene: TRBV11-3
D gene: .
clone size: .

CDR3 protein: CASSYSAGEWVTEAFF
CDR3 DNA: TGTGCCAGCAGTTACTCCGCAGGGGAATGGGTCACTGAAGCTTTCTTT
J gene: TRBJ1-1
V gene: TRBV6-5
D gene: .
clone size: .

CDR3 protein: CASSRLQGPTYNEQFF
CDR3 DNA: TGTGCCAGCAGCCGCTTACAGGGTCCTACCTACAATGAGCAGTTCTTC
J gene: TRBJ2-1
V gene: TRBV4-2
D gene: .
clone size: .

CDR3 protein: CASSRGLGGEQYF
CDR3 DNA: TGTGCCAGTAGTAGGGGACTAGGGGGCGAGCAGTACTTC
J gene: TRBJ2-7
V gene: TRBV19
D gene: TRBD2
clone size: few

CDR3 protein: CASFSLGQDHTGEQYF
CDR3 DNA: TGTGCCAGCTTTTCGTTAGGACAGGATCACACGGGAGAGCAGTACTTC
J gene: TRBJ2-7
V gene: TRBV5-6
D gene: TRBD1
clone size: once

CDR3 protein: CSVLQGYEQYF
CDR3 DNA: TGCAGCGTACTACAGGGCTACGAGCAGTACTTC
J gene: TRBJ2-7
V gene: TRBV29-1
D gene: .
clone size: .

CDR3 protein: CASSSRGTPYEQYF
CDR3 DNA: TGTGCCAGCAGTTCCCGCGGGACGCCATACGAGCAGTACTTC
J gene: TRBJ2-7
V gene: TRBV28
D gene: .
clone size: .

CDR3 protein: CASSLGLADGVPDTQYF
CDR3 DNA: TGTGCCAGCAGCTTGGGTCTAGCGGATGGGGTGCCAGATACGCAGTATTTT
J gene: TRBJ2-3
V gene: TRBV5-6
D gene: TRBD2
clone size: .

CDR3 protein: CASSSRVGLMNTEAFF
CDR3 DNA: TGTGCCAGCAGCTCGAGGGTAGGACTGATGAACACTGAAGCTTTCTTT
J gene: TRBJ1-1
V gene: TRBV7-2
D gene: .
clone size: .

CDR3 protein: CASRRGGAHEQYF
CDR3 DNA: TGTGCCAGCAGGCGGGGCGGGGCCCACGAGCAGTACTTC
J gene: TRBJ2-7
V gene: TRBV27
D gene: .
clone size: .

CDR3 protein: CASSSGTGVYNEQFF
CDR3 DNA: TGCGCCAGCAGCTCCGGGACAGGGGTTTACAATGAGCAGTTCTTC
J gene: TRBJ2-1
V gene: TRBV5-1
D gene: TRBD1
clone size: .

CDR3 protein: CASRSHGGPGHEQFF
CDR3 DNA: TGTGCCAGCAGGTCGCACGGAGGGCCCGGGCATGAGCAGTTCTTC
J gene: TRBJ2-1
V gene: TRBV6-5
D gene: .
clone size: .

CDR3 protein: CASSPGRGGTEETQYF
CDR3 DNA: TGTGCCAGCAGCCCCGGGAGGGGCGGGACTGAAGAGACCCAGTACTTC
J gene: TRBJ2-5
V gene: TRBV7-2
D gene: TRBD2
clone size: .

CDR3 protein: CASSLDHYREQYF
CDR3 DNA: TGTGCCAGCAGCTTAGACCACTATAGGGAGCAGTACTTC
J gene: TRBJ2-7
V gene: TRBV11-2
D gene: .
clone size: .

CDR3 protein: CASRAGTGVCGQYF
CDR3 DNA: TGTGCCAGCAGGGCCGGGACAGGGGTTTGTGGGCAGTACTTC
J gene: TRBJ2-7
V gene: TRBV9
D gene: TRBD1
clone size: .

CDR3 protein: CASSEWLAGGKEQFF
CDR3 DNA: TGTGCCAGCAGTGAATGGTTAGCGGGAGGAAAGGAGCAGTTCTTC
J gene: TRBJ2-1
V gene: TRBV6-1
D gene: TRBD2
clone size: .

CDR3 protein: CASSCGHGPETQYF
CDR3 DNA: TGTGCCAGCAGCTGCGGACACGGTCCCGAGACCCAGTACTTC
J gene: TRBJ2-5
V gene: TRBV14
D gene: .
clone size: .

CDR3 protein: CASSLAGQGRTGANVLTF
CDR3 DNA: TGTGCCAGCAGCTTGGCGGGGCAGGGAAGGACTGGGGCCAACGTCCTGACTTTC
J gene: TRBJ2-6
V gene: TRBV7-6
D gene: .
clone size: .

CDR3 protein: CASSLGTVKYNEQFF
CDR3 DNA: TGTGCCAGCAGCTTAGGGACAGTCAAATACAATGAGCAGTTCTTC
J gene: TRBJ2-1
V gene: TRBV11-2
D gene: .
clone size: .

CDR3 protein: CASSIGPGGEDEQFF
CDR3 DNA: TGTGCCAGTAGTATAGGGCCCGGGGGGGAGGATGAGCAGTTCTTC
J gene: TRBJ2-1
V gene: TRBV19
D gene: TRBD2
clone size: .

CDR3 protein: CASRSNRGEEKLFF
CDR3 DNA: TGTGCCAGCAGATCCAACAGGGGTGAAGAAAAACTGTTTTTT
J gene: TRBJ1-4
V gene: TRBV25-1
D gene: TRBD1
clone size: .

CDR3 protein: CASSGVAGQRDTYEQYF
CDR3 DNA: TGTGCCAGCAGTGGGGTAGCAGGACAGCGGGATACCTACGAGCAGTACTTC
J gene: TRBJ2-7
V gene: TRBV6-1
D gene: .
clone size: .

CDR3 protein: CASSYFPRLAGDEQYF
CDR3 DNA: TGTGCCAGCAGTTACTTTCCCCGCCTAGCGGGAGACGAGCAGTACTTC
J gene: TRBJ2-7
V gene: TRBV6-5
D gene: TRBD2
clone size: .

CDR3 protein: CASSLDWATFYEQYF
CDR3 DNA: TGTGCCAGCAGCTTAGATTGGGCAACTTTTTACGAGCAGTACTTC
J gene: TRBJ2-7
V gene: TRBV7-2
D gene: .
clone size: .

CDR3 protein: CASSQGLAGGFARGEQYF
CDR3 DNA: TGTGCCAGCAGTCAAGGACTAGCGGGAGGGTTCGCTAGAGGCGAGCAGTACTTC
J gene: TRBJ2-7
V gene: TRBV7-2
D gene: TRBD2
clone size: .

CDR3 protein: CSVVGGQGGETQYF
CDR3 DNA: TGCAGCGTTGTCGGCGGGCAGGGAGGCGAGACCCAGTACTTC
J gene: TRBJ2-5
V gene: TRBV29-1
D gene: .
clone size: .

CDR3 protein: CASSQALNRDDTEAFF
CDR3 DNA: TGCGCCAGCAGCCAAGCCCTAAACAGGGATGACACTGAAGCTTTCTTT
J gene: TRBJ1-1
V gene: TRBV4-3
D gene: .
clone size: .

CDR3 protein: CSVERASAQETQYF
CDR3 DNA: TGCAGCGTTGAAAGGGCTAGCGCGCAAGAGACCCAGTACTTC
J gene: TRBJ2-5
V gene: TRBV29-1
D gene: .
clone size: .

CDR3 protein: CASSEKKPTNEKLFF
CDR3 DNA: TGTGCCAGCAGCGAGAAGAAGCCAACTAATGAAAAACTGTTTTTT
J gene: TRBJ1-4
V gene: TRBV11-3
D gene: .
clone size: .

CDR3 protein: CSVSLPGPPIWRYNEQFF
CDR3 DNA: TGCAGCGTTAGTCTTCCAGGGCCCCCTATTTGGAGATACAATGAGCAGTTCTTC
J gene: TRBJ2-1
V gene: TRBV29-1
D gene: .
clone size: .

CDR3 protein: CASSFSGRQFF
CDR3 DNA: TGCGCCAGCAGCTTCAGCGGGCGGCAGTTCTTC
J gene: TRBJ2-1
V gene: TRBV5-1
D gene: .
clone size: once

CDR3 protein: CAWSRRVGQPQHF
CDR3 DNA: TGTGCCTGGAGTAGGAGGGTTGGCCAGCCCCAGCATTTT
J gene: TRBJ1-5
V gene: TRBV30
D gene: .
clone size: .

CDR3 protein: CASSEISGYEQYF
CDR3 DNA: TGTGCCAGCAGTGAAATTTCAGGATACGAGCAGTACTTC
J gene: TRBJ2-7
V gene: TRBV6-1
D gene: .
clone size: .

CDR3 protein: CASSVVGPGRETQYF
CDR3 DNA: TGTGCCAGCAGCGTAGTTGGCCCGGGGAGAGAGACCCAGTACTTC
J gene: TRBJ2-5
V gene: TRBV9
D gene: .
clone size: .

CDR3 protein: CASSSGAGRVGYTF
CDR3 DNA: TGTGCCAGCAGCTCGGGAGCAGGGAGGGTTGGCTACACCTTC
J gene: TRBJ1-2
V gene: TRBV28
D gene: .
clone size: few

CDR3 protein: CASSYDRSNQPQHF
CDR3 DNA: TGTGCCAGCAGTTATGACAGAAGCAATCAGCCCCAGCATTTT
J gene: TRBJ1-5
V gene: TRBV6-1
D gene: .
clone size: .

CDR3 protein: CASSLAAGLARTGELFF
CDR3 DNA: TGTGCCAGCAGCTTAGCAGCTGGGCTAGCGAGGACCGGGGAGCTGTTTTTT
J gene: TRBJ2-2
V gene: TRBV7-9
D gene: .
clone size: .

CDR3 protein: CASSERGLAGGGSYEQYF
CDR3 DNA: TGTGCCAGCAGTGAAAGGGGACTAGCGGGAGGGGGCTCCTACGAGCAGTACTTC
J gene: TRBJ2-7
V gene: TRBV2
D gene: TRBD2
clone size: .

CDR3 protein: CATSRDRSSGAYNEQFF
CDR3 DNA: TGTGCCACCAGCAGAGATAGGAGTAGCGGGGCCTACAATGAGCAGTTCTTC
J gene: TRBJ2-1
V gene: TRBV15
D gene: TRBD2
clone size: .

CDR3 protein: CASSGELAGETYNEQFF
CDR3 DNA: TGTGCCAGCAGTGGCGAACTAGCGGGAGAGACCTACAATGAGCAGTTCTTC
J gene: TRBJ2-1
V gene: TRBV2
D gene: TRBD2
clone size: few

CDR3 protein: CASSGWGPGLQETQYF
CDR3 DNA: TGTGCCAGCAGCGGATGGGGGCCTGGTCTCCAAGAGACCCAGTACTTC
J gene: TRBJ2-5
V gene: TRBV5-6
D gene: .
clone size: few

CDR3 protein: CASSSHSRTAPNSSTQYF
CDR3 DNA: TGTGCCAGCAGCTCACACTCCAGGACAGCCCCAAACAGTTCTACGCAGTATTTT
J gene: TRBJ2-3
V gene: TRBV11-2
D gene: .
clone size: .

CDR3 protein: CAWQPRYATVDFYGYTF
CDR3 DNA: TGTGCCTGGCAGCCCCGTTACGCGACAGTGGATTTTTATGGCTACACCTTC
J gene: TRBJ1-2
V gene: TRBV30
D gene: .
clone size: .

CDR3 protein: CSVDSRGDEQYF
CDR3 DNA: TGCAGCGTTGATAGTAGGGGCGACGAGCAGTACTTC
J gene: TRBJ2-7
V gene: TRBV29-1
D gene: .
clone size: .

CDR3 protein: CAGPLAGSGDTQYF
CDR3 DNA: TGTGCCGGACCTCTAGCGGGGAGCGGAGATACGCAGTATTTT
J gene: TRBJ2-3
V gene: TRBV6-5
D gene: TRBD2
clone size: .